Here is one T cell receptor (beta chain) with its context. Its target is unknown. The unsorted samples had about 95 million PBMCs used for genomic DNA. Input per replicate PCR of unsorted PBMC was about 300 ng DNA, corresponding to 25,000 to 30,000 T cell genomes. Sequenced by immunoSEQ multiplex PCR; TCRdb stores in-frame clones only, minus some. The sample carries hundreds of thousands of clones, roughly 80% recorded once. The entry originates in a study of shared clonotypes between healthy human individuals. Notes on the study in general: Only blood samples were collected, and tissue repertoires likely differ.

The CDR3 length is 20 residues. V shed 5 bases and J 7 bases; nucleotides not matched to a gene: 20. Germline-derived CDR1 and CDR2 are LNHDA and SQIVND (reference sequence). The source material was PBMCs. The V and J genes are TRBV19 and TRBJ2-1; the match to TRBD2 covers 13 bases. The TCR originated in a middle-aged woman in good health. Some clones in this sample may be carry-over from other donors' samples. In DNA form, the CDR3 reads TGTGCCAGTAGTTTTTCCCCCGGACTAGCGGGAGCACTACTGGGGAATGAGCAGTTCTTC. Protein product: CASSFSPGLAGALLGNEQFF.